One sample yielded the 30 T cell receptor beta chains listed below, sequenced in a study of control samples from healthy donors and cancer patients. Sequenced by immunoSEQ multiplex PCR; TCRdb stores in-frame clones only, minus some. The sample includes approximately 84,000 clones, 75% to 95% of them seen just once. Material: blood. The receptor set was obtained from a young man in good health.

The J gene is TRBJ1-5, the V gene TRBV28, with 7 bases matching TRBD1. Germline lookup yields CDR1 MDHEN and CDR2 SYDVKM. Trimming at V came to 5 bases and at J to 6 bases, leaving 10 bases not matched to a gene. The length of the CDR3 is 15 residues. This chain's CDR3 is CASSPPIQGIQPQHF. CDR3 nucleotides: TGTGCCAGCAGTCCGCCTATACAGGGGATTCAGCCCCAGCATTTT.

The rearrangement links TRBV18 to TRBJ1-1, with 7 positions matching TRBD1. Germline CDR1 is KGHSH and CDR2 is LQKENI. The trim removed 2 bases at V and 4 bases at J, leaving 4 bases unmatched. This CDR3 has 14 amino acids. CDR3 residues: CASSPAQGVTEAFF. CDR3 nucleotides: TGTGCCAGCTCACCAGCGCAGGGGGTCACTGAAGCTTTCTTT.

The CDR3 loop is CAWSDKETVSSYEQYF. The CDR3 DNA follows: TGTGCCTGGAGCGACAAAGAGACGGTGAGCTCCTACGAGCAGTACTTC. The V and J genes are TRBV30 and TRBJ2-7; D unresolved. Germline V gene lookup returns CDR1 GTSNPN and CDR2 SVGIG (reference sequence). Trimming stripped 3 bases from V and 0 bases from J, with 18 bases between. This CDR3 comprises 16 residues.

V is TRBV6-5 and J is TRBJ1-3; 8 bases are a match to TRBD1. The CDR3 has 15 amino acids. With V trimmed by 2 bases and J by 4 bases, 4 bases remained unmatched. Per germline, CDR1 MNHEY and CDR2 SVGAGI. The CDR3 DNA reads as TGTGCCAGCAGTTACGACAGGGGCGACGGAAACACCATATATTTT. This sequence encodes CASSYDRGDGNTIYF.

The V gene is TRBV3-1 (or the pseudogene TRBV3-2), the J gene TRBJ1-2; 7 nucleotides align to TRBD1. This CDR3 is built from 19 residues. CDR1 and CDR2 (germline): LGHDT, YNNKEL (reference sequence). V was pared by 4 bases and J by 4 bases, with 21 bases of the junction left unmatched. The CDR3 here is CASSPPIPYDRAFAYGYTF. The CDR3 DNA sequence: TGTGCCAGCAGCCCTCCTATCCCCTACGACAGGGCCTTCGCCTATGGCTACACCTTC.

The chain is built from TRBV7-9 and TRBJ2-5; 9 nucleotides align to TRBD1. CDR3 size: 15 residues. Trimming took 8 bases from V and 5 from J; bases not matched to a gene: 12. CDR1 and CDR2 (germline): SEHNR, FQNEAQ (reference sequence). The CDR3 DNA follows: TGTGCCAGCGATGGACAGGGGCGAGATCGGGAGACCCAGTACTTC. Its translation: CASDGQGRDRETQYF.

The V gene is TRBV29-1, the J gene TRBJ1-1; 7 nucleotides match TRBD1. The CDR3 length is 15 residues. Losses at the gene ends were 0 bases for V and 5 bases for J; bases not matched to a gene: 9. Germline V lookup: CDR1 SQVTM, CDR2 ANQGSEA. The CDR3 region has the DNA TGCAGCGTTGAAGATCCTAAGGGGGCCGAGACTGAAGCTTTCTTT. It codes for CSVEDPKGAETEAFF. The full variable domain, its missing parts supplied by reference TRBV29-1 and TRBJ1-1, is SAVISQKPSRDICQRGTSLTIQCQVDSQVTMMFWYRQQPGQSLTLIATANQGSEATYESGFVIDKFPISRPNLTFSTLTVSNMSPEDSSIYLCSVEDPKGAETEAFFGQGTRLTVV.

Points on this clone: The sample has other DNA sequences that encode this CDR3 too. The CDR3 loop is CASSLGGTGRYEQYF. CDR3 DNA: TGTGCCAGCAGCTTGGGAGGGACAGGGAGGTACGAGCAGTACTTC. The rearrangement uses TRBV7-8 and TRBJ2-7; 9 positions match TRBD1. Losses at the gene ends were 3 bases for V and 4 bases for J; bases not matched to a gene: 7. This CDR3 spans 15 amino acids. Germline CDR1 is SGHVS and CDR2 is FQNEAQ.

The gene calls are TRBV9 and TRBJ2-5; D is tentatively TRBD1 or TRBD2 (5 bases each). The CDR3 is 15 residues long. V gave up 0 bases and J gave up 4 bases, with 13 bases separating them. Germline V CDR1 and CDR2: SGDLS, YYNGEE. The CDR3 nucleotides read TGTGCCAGCAGCGTAGCGGTTACGGGGCTAGAGACCCAGTACTTC. Residues: CASSVAVTGLETQYF.

V gene TRBV13 combines with J gene TRBJ2-5; D is possibly TRBD2 (6 bases). Germline lookup yields CDR1 PRHDT and CDR2 FYEKMQ (reference sequence). V was trimmed by 4 bases and J by 4 bases, leaving 13 bases between them. The CDR3 loop spans 14 amino acids. The CDR3 region is CASSSRLVGETQYF. The DNA for the CDR3 is TGTGCCAGCAGCTCCCGACTAGTCGGAGAGACCCAGTACTTC.

To note about this clone: At one boundary the junction diverges from the germline segment, which might be a read error. The V gene is TRBV4-2, the J gene TRBJ1-4, with D uncertain. The germline V gene encodes CDR1 LGHNA and CDR2 YNFKEQ. CDR3 length: 19 residues. The CDR3 spells CANSQDGRGLWSTNEKLFF. CDR3 nucleotides: TGTGCCAACAGCCAAGATGGGAGAGGGCTTTGGTCAACTAATGAAAAACTGTTTTTT.

This clone occurred a few times. The chain couples TRBV5-5 to TRBJ2-7, with 10 bases that match TRBD1. CDR1 SGHKS and CDR2 YYEKEE come from the germline V gene (reference sequence). The CDR3 covers 19 residues. The junction had 13 bases not matched to a gene; V was cut back by 0 bases and J by 1 base. This CDR3 is CASSLAVTGGPVTSYEQYF. The CDR3 DNA reads TGTGCCAGCAGCTTGGCTGTGACAGGGGGCCCCGTTACGTCCTACGAGCAGTACTTC.

The chain employs TRBV2 and TRBJ1-1; tentatively, D is TRBD1 (6 bases). This CDR3 has 16 amino acids. Germline V CDR1 and CDR2: SNHLY, FYNNEI. The ends were cut back, 8 bases at V and 0 bases at J, with 19 bases in the middle. The CDR3 protein is CASGIGTPAMNTEAFF. CDR3 bases: TGTGCCAGCGGTATAGGGACACCGGCTATGAACACTGAAGCTTTCTTT.

This clone came up once. The gene calls are TRBV4-1 and TRBJ1-1; a possible D gene is TRBD1 (5 bases). Trimming pared 2 bases from V and 0 bases from J, leaving 13 bases between. This CDR3 has 16 amino acids. Germline CDR1 MGHRA, CDR2 YSYEKL. The CDR3 region is CASSQQGTELNTEAFF. CDR3 nucleotide sequence: TGCGCCAGCAGCCAACAAGGGACGGAGTTGAACACTGAAGCTTTCTTT.

The chain recombines TRBV19 with TRBJ1-2; TRBD1 is a possible D gene (6 bases). Germline V gene lookup returns CDR1 LNHDA and CDR2 SQIVND (reference sequence). The V end was cut by 3 bases, the J end by 4 bases, with 15 bases between. The CDR3 totals 15 residues. CDR3 sequence (DNA): TGTGCCAGTAGTATTAAGAGGGGGACGAGCTATGGCTACACCTTC. As protein: CASSIKRGTSYGYTF.

J is TRBJ2-7 and V is TRBV3-1 (or the pseudogene TRBV3-2), with TRBD2 matching over 10 bases. Losses at the gene ends were 3 bases for V and 5 bases for J; bases not matched to a gene: 7. The CDR3 is 15 residues long. Per the germline V gene, CDR1 is LGHDT and CDR2 is YNNKEL (reference sequence). CDR3 residues: CASSQGLAIPDEQYF. The CDR3 bases are TGTGCCAGCAGCCAGGGACTAGCGATTCCCGACGAGCAGTACTTC.

The genes are TRBV4-2 and TRBJ1-4; the D is unclear. Germline V CDR1 and CDR2: LGHNA, YNFKEQ. V was clipped by 0 bases and J by 8 bases, with 4 bases between them. This CDR3 region has 12 residues. CDR3 sequence (DNA): TGTGCCAGCAGCCAAGATGGAGAAAAACTGTTTTTT. Amino acids: CASSQDGEKLFF.

J is TRBJ2-2 and V is TRBV7-3; TRBD1 matches 10 bases. This CDR3 comprises 15 residues. The V gene end was trimmed by 4 bases and the J gene end by 3 bases; junction bases not matched to a gene: 2. Germline loops: CDR1 SGHTA, CDR2 FQGTGA. The CDR3 sequence: CASSSGTGDTGELFF. The DNA of the CDR3 is TGTGCCAGCAGCTCCGGGACAGGGGACACCGGGGAGCTGTTTTTT.

V is TRBV7-9 and J is TRBJ2-2; D not resolved. Trimming left V 1 base short and J 6 bases short, with 15 bases between. The CDR3 is 16 amino acids. Germline V CDR1 and CDR2: SEHNR, FQNEAQ (reference sequence). The CDR3 spells CASSLVVTRWSGELFF. The CDR3 coding sequence is TGTGCCAGCAGCTTAGTGGTAACCCGGTGGTCCGGGGAGCTGTTTTTT.

This chain joins TRBV5-1 and TRBJ1-1; possibly TRBD1 for D (5 bases). V was cut by 4 bases and J by 1 base, with 14 bases left in between. This CDR3 comprises 15 residues. Germline CDR1 SGHRS, CDR2 YFSETQ. The CDR3, as DNA: TGCGCCAGCAGCGTTCCGGGACTTACGAACACTGAAGCTTTCTTT. As protein: CASSVPGLTNTEAFF. The full variable domain, its missing parts supplied by reference TRBV5-1 and TRBJ1-1, is KAGVTQTPRYLIKTRGQQVTLSCSPISGHRSVSWYQQTPGQGLQFLFEYFSETQRNKGNFPGRFSGRQFSNSRSEMNVSTLELGDSALYLCASSVPGLTNTEAFFGQGTRLTVV.

V is TRBV4-2 and J is TRBJ1-2, with D maybe TRBD1 (6 bases). V lost 0 bases and J 6 bases, leaving 14 bases between the germline ends. The CDR3 is 15 residues long. Germline CDR1 LGHNA, CDR2 YNFKEQ. The chain's CDR3 is CASSQESGDPDGYTF. The CDR3 bases are TGTGCCAGCAGCCAAGAGTCAGGGGATCCTGATGGCTACACCTTC.

The rearrangement joins TRBV28 to TRBJ2-4; a possible D gene is TRBD2 (6 bases). This CDR3 spans 15 amino acids. Germline-derived CDR1 and CDR2 are MDHEN and SYDVKM. Trimming removed 4 bases from V and 1 base from J, with 11 bases in between. In nucleotides, the CDR3 is TGTGCCAGCAGTTACGGGAGTCTGGCCAAAAACATTCAGTACTTC. Encoded protein: CASSYGSLAKNIQYF.

This sequence joins TRBV6-6 and TRBJ1-6; no clear D. The V end was cut by 4 bases, the J end by 8 bases, with 9 bases between. The germline gives CDR1 MNHNY, CDR2 SVGAGI (reference sequence). The CDR3 has 13 residues. Here the CDR3 reads CASSSNSDSPLHF. CDR3 nucleotides: TGTGCCAGCAGTTCGAACAGTGATTCACCCCTCCACTTT.

The chain joins TRBV24-1 to TRBJ2-3; 9 positions match TRBD1. CDR1 KGHDR and CDR2 SFDVKD come from the germline V gene. CDR3 size: 19 residues. The V and J ends lost 4 bases and 3 bases, in that order; junction bases with no gene match: 16. The CDR3 DNA reads as TGTGCCACCAGTGACCGCGGTAGGGGTACAGGGGGCTGGACAGATACGCAGTATTTT. This translates into CATSDRGRGTGGWTDTQYF.

The chain has TRBV7-9 and TRBJ2-3; perhaps TRBD1 as D (6 bases). Trimming removed 10 bases at V and 1 base at J, with 18 bases between. CDR1 is SEHNR, CDR2 FQNEAQ, per germline (reference sequence). This CDR3 spans 15 amino acids. This CDR3 reads CATQSGASRTDTQYF. The DNA of the CDR3 is TGTGCCACTCAATCAGGGGCTTCTCGCACAGATACGCAGTATTTT.

This sequence joins TRBV10-3 and TRBJ2-1; 14 bases fit TRBD2. Trimming at V came to 6 bases and at J to 3 bases, leaving 7 bases not matched to a gene. Germline values: CDR1 ENHRY, CDR2 SYGVKD. The length of the CDR3 is 17 residues. CDR3 sequence (DNA): TGTGCCATCAGCGGGACTAGCGGGAGAGCAGACTACAATGAGCAGTTCTTC. Encoded protein: CAISGTSGRADYNEQFF.

The J gene is TRBJ1-6, the V gene TRBV10-3; D may be TRBD1 (6 bases). V lost 8 bases and J 5 bases, leaving 7 bases between the germline ends. The CDR3 consists of 12 residues. The germline V gene has CDR1 ENHRY and CDR2 SYGVKD. In DNA, the CDR3 is TGTGCCATCGAGGGGGATAATTCACCCCTCCACTTT. Protein product: CAIEGDNSPLHF.

CDR3 in amino acids: CASSLGFESEQFF. CDR3 bases: TGTGCCAGCAGCTTAGGATTTGAGAGTGAGCAGTTCTTC. This chain links TRBV7-9 with TRBJ2-1, with no clear D. V was trimmed by 1 base and J by 9 bases, leaving 10 bases between them. The CDR3 loop spans 13 amino acids. The germline V gene has CDR1 SEHNR and CDR2 FQNEAQ (reference sequence).

This clone was picked up one time. The J gene is TRBJ2-7, the V gene TRBV5-1, with 9 bases lining up with TRBD1. The junction had 4 bases not matched to a gene; V was cut back by 4 bases and J by 2 bases. The germline CDR1 and CDR2 sequences are SGHRS and YFSETQ. CDR3 length: 14 residues. The CDR3 region is CASSGGQGAYEQYF. The DNA for the CDR3 is TGCGCCAGCAGCGGGGGACAGGGAGCCTACGAGCAGTACTTC.

The J gene is TRBJ2-2, the V gene TRBV18; D is undetermined. V lost 6 bases to trimming and J lost 7 bases, with 21 bases between them. CDR1 is KGHSH, CDR2 LQKENI, per germline. The CDR3 contains 16 residues. CDR3 sequence (DNA): TGTGCCAGCTCCGACCTCGGCCTAAGGACCCACGGGGAGCTGTTTTTT. Protein: CASSDLGLRTHGELFF.